Listed here is a single TCR beta chain. The data stem from a study of blood T cell repertoires in COVID-19. On the study more broadly: Samples of COVID-19 (acute and convalescent) were obtained from the United States, Italy and Spain. The cDNA or gDNA used as material had been derived from T cells, B-cell-depleted T cells, or PBMCs.

Germline-derived CDR1 and CDR2 are SGHNT and YYREEE (reference sequence). This CDR3 contains 15 residues. V shed 4 bases and J shed 0 bases, with 10 bases lying between them. Original processing notes: Quantification of nucleated cells was approximated via reference gene primer amplification. Generated by immunoSEQ multiplex PCR, the TCRdb table keeps only in-frame clones and is missing some. That table furnishes V, J and clone size, whereas the DNA furnished D and trimming. In the table there are fewer than 300,000 clones, approximately 86% of which are singletons. The specimen was peripheral blood. V is TRBV5-4 and J is TRBJ1-4; D gene ambiguous. The receptor was derived from a man between 18 and 35 years old with active or convalescent COVID-19. The CDR3 here is CASSTRTATNEKLFF. In nucleotides, the CDR3 is TGTGCCAGCAGCACACGGACTGCAACTAATGAAAAACTGTTTTTT. Variable domain in full (rest from reference TRBV5-4 and TRBJ1-4): ETGVTQSPTHLIKTRGQQVTLRCSSQSGHNTVSWYQQALGQGPQFIFQYYREEENGRGNFPPRFSGLQFPNYSSELNVNALELDDSALYLCASSTRTATNEKLFFGSGTQLSVL.